One T cell receptor (beta chain) is described in this entry. The protocol was immunoSEQ multiplex PCR, while the TCRdb copy is restricted to in-frame clones and leaves out a portion. The sample includes around 130,000 clones, 90% to 96% of them seen just once. The data derive from a study of T cell changes during pregnancy in multiple sclerosis. This clonotype was sampled from a female donor with multiple sclerosis, enrolled in a pregnancy study. Sequences were derived from peripheral blood, sampled after pregnancy.

The CDR3 is CASSLVGSPYNEQFF. The CDR3 nucleotides read TGTGCCAGCAGCCTCGTGGGCAGCCCCTACAATGAGCAGTTCTTC. This chain connects TRBV14 to TRBJ2-1; D not resolved. This CDR3 spans 15 amino acids. The V gene lost 4 bases and the J gene lost 2 bases, with 12 bases spanning the gap. Germline loops: CDR1 SGHDN, CDR2 FVKESK.